This note documents a single T cell receptor beta chain sequence. Distinct nucleotide sequences in the sample also encode this CDR3. Only in-frame clones appear in the TCRdb table, and some are missing; sequencing was by immunoSEQ multiplex PCR. The data show around 400,000 clones, around 92% seen once. The data were obtained in a study of blood T cell repertoires in COVID-19. In the study overall: Samples taken during acute and convalescent COVID-19 were collected in the United States, Italy and Spain.

All enrollees were about 18 to 89 years old and from about two dozen US areas. Germline V gene lookup returns CDR1 SGHTA and CDR2 FQGTGA. V lost 3 bases and J lost 1, with 6 bases in between. The length of the CDR3 is 13 residues. The sequenced sample consisted of PBMCs or T cells enriched from blood (not recorded which). The source of this sequence is a woman aged 25 to 39 who had recovered from COVID-19. The chain employs TRBV7-3 and TRBJ1-1; D is ambiguous. The DNA of the CDR3 is TGTGCCAGCAGCTTTAGCGGGAACACTGAAGCTTTCTTT. Amino acids: CASSFSGNTEAFF.